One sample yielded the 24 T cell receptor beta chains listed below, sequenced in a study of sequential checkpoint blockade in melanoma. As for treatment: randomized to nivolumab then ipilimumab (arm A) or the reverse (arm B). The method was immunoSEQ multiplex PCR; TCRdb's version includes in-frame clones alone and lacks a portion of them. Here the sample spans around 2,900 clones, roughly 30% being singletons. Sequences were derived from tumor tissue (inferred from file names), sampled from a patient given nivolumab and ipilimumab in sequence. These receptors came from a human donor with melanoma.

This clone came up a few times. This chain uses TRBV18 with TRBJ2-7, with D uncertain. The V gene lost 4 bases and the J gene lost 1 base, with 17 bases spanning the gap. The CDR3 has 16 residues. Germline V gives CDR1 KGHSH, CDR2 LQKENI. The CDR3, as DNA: TGTGCCAGCTCACTCAAGAACGGCCTGTTGTCCTACGAGCAGTACTTC. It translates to CASSLKNGLLSYEQYF.

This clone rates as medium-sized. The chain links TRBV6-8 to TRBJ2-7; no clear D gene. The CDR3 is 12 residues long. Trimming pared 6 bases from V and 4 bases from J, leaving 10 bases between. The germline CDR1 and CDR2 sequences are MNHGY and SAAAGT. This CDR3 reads CASSSPTYEQYF. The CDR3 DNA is TGTGCCAGCAGCTCCCCCACATACGAGCAGTACTTC.

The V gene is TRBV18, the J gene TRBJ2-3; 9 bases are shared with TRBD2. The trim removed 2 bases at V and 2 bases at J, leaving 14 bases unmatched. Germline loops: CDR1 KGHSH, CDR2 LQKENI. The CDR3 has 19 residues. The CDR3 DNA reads TGTGCCAGCTCACCAAGACTAGCGGCCATACCGAGGAACACAGATACGCAGTATTTT. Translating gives CASSPRLAAIPRNTDTQYF.

The CDR3 spells CASSRQDSSHTGELFF. CDR3 nucleotides: TGCGCCAGCAGTCGTCAGGACTCTTCTCACACCGGGGAGCTGTTTTTT. The chain links TRBV23-1 to TRBJ2-2, with D maybe TRBD2 (5 bases). TRBV23-1 is classed as an ORF, of uncertain function. The V gene lost 4 bases and the J gene lost 3 bases, with 15 bases spanning the gap. The CDR3 runs 16 residues.

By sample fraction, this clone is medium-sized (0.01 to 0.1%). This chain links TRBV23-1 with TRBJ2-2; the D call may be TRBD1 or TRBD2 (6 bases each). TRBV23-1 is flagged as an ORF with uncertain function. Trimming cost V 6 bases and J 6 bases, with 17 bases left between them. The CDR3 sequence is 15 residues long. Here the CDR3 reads CASSQVTGGPGELFF. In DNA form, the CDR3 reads TGCGCCAGCAGCCAAGTGACTGGGGGGCCCGGGGAGCTGTTTTTT.

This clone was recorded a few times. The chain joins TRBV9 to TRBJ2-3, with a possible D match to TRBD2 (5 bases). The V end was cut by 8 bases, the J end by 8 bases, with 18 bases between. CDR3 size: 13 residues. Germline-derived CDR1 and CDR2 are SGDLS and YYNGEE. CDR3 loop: CASEGIRVSTQYF. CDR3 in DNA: TGTGCCAGTGAGGGTATTCGGGTATCTACGCAGTATTTT.

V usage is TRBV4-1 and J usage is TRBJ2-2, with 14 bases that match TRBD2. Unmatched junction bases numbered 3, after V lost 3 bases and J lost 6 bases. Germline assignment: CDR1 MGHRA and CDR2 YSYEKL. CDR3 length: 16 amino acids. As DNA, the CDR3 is TGCGCCAGCAGCCAGGGACTAGCGGGAGTTCCCGGGGAGCTGTTTTTT. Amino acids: CASSQGLAGVPGELFF.

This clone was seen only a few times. CDR3 region: CASSDKPGGPKEKLFF. The DNA of the CDR3 is TGTGCCAGCAGTGATAAACCCGGGGGGCCAAAGGAAAAACTGTTTTTT. This chain links TRBV6-8 with TRBJ1-4; D might be TRBD1 (6 bases). The CDR3 spans 16 residues. Trimming stripped 5 bases from V and 8 bases from J, with 21 bases between. Germline CDR1 and CDR2: MNHGY and SAAAGT.

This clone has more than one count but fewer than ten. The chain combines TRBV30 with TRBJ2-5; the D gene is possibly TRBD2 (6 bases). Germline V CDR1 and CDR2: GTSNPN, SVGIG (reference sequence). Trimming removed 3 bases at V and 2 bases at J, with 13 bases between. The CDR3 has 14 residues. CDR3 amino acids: CAWRGGGPQETQYF. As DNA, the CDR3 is TGTGCCTGGAGGGGCGGAGGGCCTCAAGAGACCCAGTACTTC. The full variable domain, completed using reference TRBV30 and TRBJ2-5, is SQTIHQWPATLVQPVGSPLSLECTVEGTSNPNLYWYRQAAGRGLQLLFYSVGIGQISSEVPQNLSASRPQDRQFILSSKKLLLSDSGFYLCAWRGGGPQETQYFGPGTRLLVL.

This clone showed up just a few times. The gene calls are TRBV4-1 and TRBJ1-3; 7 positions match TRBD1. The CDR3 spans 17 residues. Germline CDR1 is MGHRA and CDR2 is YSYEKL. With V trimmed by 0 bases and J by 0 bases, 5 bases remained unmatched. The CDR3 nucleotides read TGCGCCAGCAGCCAAGAACGACAGGGCCCCTCTGGAAACACCATATATTTT. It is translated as CASSQERQGPSGNTIYF.

The CDR3 DNA reads TGCAGCGCATACCTTTACGTAGAGACCCAGTACTTC. Translation gives CSAYLYVETQYF. This rearrangement joins TRBV29-1 to TRBJ2-5; D is unclear. Germline V gene data show CDR1 as SQVTM and CDR2 as ANQGSEA. The V gene lost 7 bases and the J gene lost 4 bases, with 13 bases spanning the gap. CDR3 size: 12 residues.

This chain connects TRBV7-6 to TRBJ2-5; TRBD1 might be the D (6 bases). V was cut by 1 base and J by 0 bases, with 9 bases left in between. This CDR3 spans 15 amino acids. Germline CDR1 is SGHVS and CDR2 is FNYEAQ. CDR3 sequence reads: CASSLVTGDQETQYF. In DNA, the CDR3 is TGTGCCAGCAGCTTAGTGACAGGCGACCAAGAGACCCAGTACTTC.

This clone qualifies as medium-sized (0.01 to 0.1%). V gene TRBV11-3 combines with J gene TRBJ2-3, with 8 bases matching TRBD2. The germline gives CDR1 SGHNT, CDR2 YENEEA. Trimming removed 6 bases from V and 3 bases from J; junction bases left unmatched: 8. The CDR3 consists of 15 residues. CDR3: CASSSGIAGTDTQYF. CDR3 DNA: TGTGCCAGCAGTTCCGGAATAGCGGGAACAGATACGCAGTATTTT.

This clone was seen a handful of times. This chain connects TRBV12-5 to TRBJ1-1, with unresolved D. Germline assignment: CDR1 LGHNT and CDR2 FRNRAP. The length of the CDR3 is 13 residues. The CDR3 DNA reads TGTGCCAGCAAGACGCTAAGGAACACTGAAGCTTTCTTT. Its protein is CASKTLRNTEAFF.

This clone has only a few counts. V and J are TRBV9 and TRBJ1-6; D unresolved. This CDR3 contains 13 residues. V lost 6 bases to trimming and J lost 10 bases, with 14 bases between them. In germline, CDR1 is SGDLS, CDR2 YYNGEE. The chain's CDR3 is CASTKGVGSPLHF. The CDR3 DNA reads TGTGCCAGCACCAAGGGTGTGGGGTCACCCCTCCACTTT.

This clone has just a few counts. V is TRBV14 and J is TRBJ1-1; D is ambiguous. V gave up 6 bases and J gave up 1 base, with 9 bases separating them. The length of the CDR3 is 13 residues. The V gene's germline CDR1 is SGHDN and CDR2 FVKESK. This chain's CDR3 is CASRLNQNTEAFF. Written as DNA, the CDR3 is TGTGCCAGCAGACTAAACCAGAACACTGAAGCTTTCTTT.

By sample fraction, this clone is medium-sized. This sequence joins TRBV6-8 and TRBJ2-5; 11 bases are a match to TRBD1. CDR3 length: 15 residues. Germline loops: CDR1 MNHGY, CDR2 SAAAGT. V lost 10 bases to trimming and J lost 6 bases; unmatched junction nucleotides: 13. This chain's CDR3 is CAIGQGANGVKTQYF. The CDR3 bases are TGTGCCATCGGACAGGGGGCTAACGGTGTGAAGACCCAGTACTTC.

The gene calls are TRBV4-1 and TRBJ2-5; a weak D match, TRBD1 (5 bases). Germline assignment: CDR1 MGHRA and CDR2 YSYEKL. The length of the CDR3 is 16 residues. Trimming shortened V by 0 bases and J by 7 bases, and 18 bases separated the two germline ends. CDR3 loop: CASSQDRAAVVGTQYF. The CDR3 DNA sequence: TGCGCCAGCAGCCAAGACAGGGCGGCAGTCGTCGGGACCCAGTACTTC.

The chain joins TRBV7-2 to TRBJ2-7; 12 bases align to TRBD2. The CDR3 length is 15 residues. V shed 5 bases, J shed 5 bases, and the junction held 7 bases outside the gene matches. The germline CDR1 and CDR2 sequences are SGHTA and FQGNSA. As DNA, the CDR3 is TGTGCCAGCAGCATCGCTAGCGGGGGGGCCCACGAGCAGTACTTC. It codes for CASSIASGGAHEQYF. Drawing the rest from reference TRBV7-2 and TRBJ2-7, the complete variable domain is GAGVSQSPSNKVTEKGKDVELRCDPISGHTALYWYRQSLGQGLEFLIYFQGNSAPDKSGLPSDRFSAERTGGSVSTLTIQRTQQEDSAVYLCASSIASGGAHEQYFGPGTRLTVT.

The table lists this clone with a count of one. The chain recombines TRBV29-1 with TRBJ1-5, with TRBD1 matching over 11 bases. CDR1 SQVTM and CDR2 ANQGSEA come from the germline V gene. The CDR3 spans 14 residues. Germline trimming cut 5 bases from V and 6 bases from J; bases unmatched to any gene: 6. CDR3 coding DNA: TGCAGCGTTAGGACAGGGGGCTTTGGTCAGCCCCAGCATTTT. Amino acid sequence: CSVRTGGFGQPQHF.

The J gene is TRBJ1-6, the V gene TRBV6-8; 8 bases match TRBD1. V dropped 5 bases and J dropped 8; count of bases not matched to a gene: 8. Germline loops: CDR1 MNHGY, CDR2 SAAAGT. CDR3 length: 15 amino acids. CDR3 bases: TGTGCCAGCAGTGACGACAGGGGTTGGGATTCACCCCTCCACTTT. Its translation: CASSDDRGWDSPLHF.

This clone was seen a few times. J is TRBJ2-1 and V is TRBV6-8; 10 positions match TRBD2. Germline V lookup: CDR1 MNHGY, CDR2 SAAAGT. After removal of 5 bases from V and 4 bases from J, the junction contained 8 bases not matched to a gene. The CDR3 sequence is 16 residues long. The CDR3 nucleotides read TGTGCCAGCAGTGGAGGACTAGCGGCCCAATACAATGAGCAGTTCTTC. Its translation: CASSGGLAAQYNEQFF.

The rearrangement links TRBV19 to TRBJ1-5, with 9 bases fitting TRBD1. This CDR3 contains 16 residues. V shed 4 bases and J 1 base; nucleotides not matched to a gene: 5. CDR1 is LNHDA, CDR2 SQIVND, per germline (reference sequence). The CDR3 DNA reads TGTGCCAGTAGTACCACAGGGGGCCGGAGCAATCAGCCCCAGCATTTT. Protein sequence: CASSTTGGRSNQPQHF.

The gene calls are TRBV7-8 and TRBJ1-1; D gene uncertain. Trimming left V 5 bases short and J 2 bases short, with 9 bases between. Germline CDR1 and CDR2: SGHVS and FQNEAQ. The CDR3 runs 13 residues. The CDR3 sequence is CASSAGLNTEAFF. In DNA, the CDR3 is TGTGCCAGCAGCGCTGGACTTAACACTGAAGCTTTCTTT. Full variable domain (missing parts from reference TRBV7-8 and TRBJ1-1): GAGVSQSPRYKVAKRGQDVALRCDPISGHVSLFWYQQALGQGPEFLTYFQNEAQLDKSGLPSDRFFAERPEGSVSTLKIQRTQQEDSAVYLCASSAGLNTEAFFGQGTRLTVV.